This T cell receptor beta chain was captured by sequencing in a study of blood T cell repertoires in COVID-19. The CDR3 is 14 residues long. Trimming cost V 1 base and J 6 bases, with 10 bases left between them. Germline CDR1 is SEHNR and CDR2 is FQNEAQ (reference sequence). TCRdb's copy holds only in-frame clones and misses some; the assay was immunoSEQ multiplex PCR. The table has 200,000 to 300,000 clones, about 86% seen once; the top ten hold 2.5% to 3.5%. This chain connects TRBV7-9 to TRBJ2-1; D might be TRBD2 (6 bases). The sequence derives from a woman aged 40 to 55 with acute COVID-19. The material sequenced was PBMCs or T cells enriched from blood (not recorded which). The CDR3 DNA follows: TGTGCCAGCAGCTTAGTGTCGGGAGCCAATGAGCAGTTCTTC. Amino acid sequence: CASSLVSGANEQFF.